The 18 T cell receptor beta chains reported below all come from one sample, sequenced in a study of T cells in Graves' hyperthyroidism and ophthalmopathy. Amplified regions were TCR beta CDR3 sequences from RNA transcripts. Initially, a first-round RT-PCR of the TCR CDR3 employed the HTBI primer set. One entry per CDR3 protein, called by TCRdb with MiXCR from the multiplex PCR reads. Altogether around 380,000 distinct CDR3 sequences are present, approximately 15% being singletons, with the ten largest covering more than 20%. The sample was blood. The receptor set was obtained from a man aged 25-45 years with Graves' hyperthyroidism that later progressed to Graves' ophthalmopathy.

This clonotype was recorded many times. The chain joins TRBV20-1 to TRBJ1-5, with 7 positions matching TRBD1. The germline V gene has CDR1 DFQATT and CDR2 SNEGSKA (reference sequence). The CDR3 totals 14 residues. With 0 bases clipped from V and 6 bases from J, the junction kept 5 bases outside the gene matches. Here the CDR3 DNA reads TGCAGTGCTAGAGAAGGGGGCGCGGGTCAGCCCCAGCATTTT. Amino acids: CSAREGGAGQPQHF.

Many counts were recorded for this clonotype. The J gene is TRBJ1-1, the V gene TRBV2, with D hard to call. Germline V gene data show CDR1 as SNHLY and CDR2 as FYNNEI. Trimming took 5 bases from V and 6 from J, leaving 10 bases between them. The CDR3 loop spans 12 amino acids. The CDR3 sequence: CASSLDAPEAFF. Written as DNA, the CDR3 is TGTGCCAGCAGTTTGGACGCCCCTGAAGCTTTCTTT. Supplemented by reference TRBV2 and TRBJ1-1, the full variable domain reads EPEVTQTPSHQVTQMGQEVILRCVPISNHLYFYWYRQILGQKVEFLVSFYNNEISEKSEIFDDQFSVERPDGSNFTLKIRSTKLEDSAMYFCASSLDAPEAFFGQGTRLTVV.

Many counts were recorded for this clonotype. J is TRBJ1-5 and V is TRBV2; D gene uncertain. The CDR3 runs to 12 residues. CDR1 SNHLY and CDR2 FYNNEI come from the germline V gene. V was clipped by 4 bases and J by 4 bases, with 5 bases between them. The CDR3 DNA reads TGTGCCAGCAGTGGGACTAATCAGCCCCAGCATTTT. It yields the protein CASSGTNQPQHF.

This clonotype has a count of ten or more. The V gene is TRBV24-1, the J gene TRBJ2-1; TRBD1 agrees at 8 bases. The trim removed 2 bases at V and 7 bases at J, leaving 9 bases unmatched. Looked up from germline, CDR1 is KGHDR and CDR2 is SFDVKD. The CDR3 runs to 16 residues. In DNA form, the CDR3 reads TGTGCCACCAGTGATTCCGGGACAGGCCTTTATAATGAGCAGTTCTTC. Translation: CATSDSGTGLYNEQFF.

This clonotype was found many times. The chain couples TRBV19 to TRBJ1-2, with a weak D call TRBD1 (5 bases). V lost 7 bases and J 3 bases, leaving 15 bases between the germline ends. CDR3 length: 14 residues. Germline-derived CDR1 and CDR2 are LNHDA and SQIVND (reference sequence). CDR3 protein: CASINGGGDYGYTF. CDR3 sequence (DNA): TGTGCCAGTATCAACGGCGGAGGGGACTATGGCTACACCTTC.

This clonotype was seen only a few times. The genes are TRBV5-1 and TRBJ1-5, with D tentatively TRBD1 (6 bases). The CDR3 loop spans 14 amino acids. V was pared by 0 bases and J by 6 bases, with 10 bases between. Germline V CDR1 and CDR2: SGHRS, YFSETQ. The CDR3 protein is CASSLAQGGQPQHF. The CDR3 DNA reads as TGCGCCAGCAGCTTGGCACAGGGAGGTCAGCCCCAGCATTTT.

This sequence joins TRBV27 and TRBJ2-7; 14 bases map to TRBD2. Looked up from germline, CDR1 is MNHEY and CDR2 is SMNVEV (reference sequence). The CDR3 length is 17 residues. With V trimmed by 4 bases and J by 3 bases, 8 bases remained unmatched. The CDR3 here is CASSSRTSGGTLYEQYF. The CDR3 DNA follows: TGTGCCAGCAGTTCACGGACTAGCGGGGGGACCCTCTACGAGCAGTACTTC.

Ten or more counts support this clonotype. The chain uses TRBV12-3 or TRBV12-4 and TRBJ1-3; D is unresolved. The CDR3 consists of 15 residues. The germline V and J ends were trimmed by 6 bases and 0 bases, with 12 bases remaining between them. The CDR3 DNA reads TGTGCCAGCAGCCCCGGGTGGGGCTCTGGAAACACCATATATTTT. This codes for CASSPGWGSGNTIYF.

Only a few counts were recorded for this clonotype. The chain couples TRBV29-1 to TRBJ2-6; no definite D call. The length of the CDR3 is 13 residues. Germline V lookup: CDR1 SQVTM, CDR2 ANQGSEA. The germline V and J ends were trimmed by 4 bases and 4 bases, with 8 bases remaining between them. The CDR3 here is CSVGMSGANVLTF. The CDR3 DNA is TGCAGCGTTGGAATGAGCGGGGCCAACGTCCTGACTTTC.

This clonotype was found a few times. The chain uses TRBV18 and TRBJ1-5; D is undetermined. Germline lookup yields CDR1 KGHSH and CDR2 LQKENI. CDR3 length: 15 residues. The germline V and J ends were trimmed by 3 bases and 5 bases, with 14 bases remaining between them. The CDR3 coding sequence is TGTGCCAGCTCACCGTCCGGGCGCGGGGATCAGCCCCAGCATTTT. It specifies CASSPSGRGDQPQHF.

This clonotype was counted a single time. The gene calls are TRBV14 and TRBJ2-6; perhaps TRBD1 as D (6 bases). The length of the CDR3 is 18 residues. Germline CDR1 is SGHDN and CDR2 is FVKESK. V lost 2 bases and J 3 bases, leaving 17 bases between the germline ends. The CDR3 nucleotides read TGTGCCAGCAGCCAAAAACAGGGCGGCGTTTATGGGGCCAACGTCCTGACTTTC. Translated: CASSQKQGGVYGANVLTF.

J is TRBJ1-3 and V is TRBV19; D is unclear. CDR1 and CDR2 (germline): LNHDA, SQIVND (reference sequence). The CDR3 runs 15 residues. V lost 3 bases to trimming and J lost 0 bases, with 9 bases between them. Here the CDR3 reads CASSIGRFSGNTIYF. CDR3 nucleotides: TGTGCCAGTAGTATCGGCCGTTTCTCTGGAAACACCATATATTTT.

This clonotype occurred many times. This chain connects TRBV11-2 to TRBJ2-7; D is ambiguous. The germline V gene encodes CDR1 SGHAT and CDR2 FQNNGV. The CDR3 has 12 amino acids. The V end was cut by 2 bases, the J end by 5 bases, with 7 bases between. The CDR3 DNA sequence: TGTGCCAGCAGCTTAATTCCTAACGAGCAGTACTTC. This sequence encodes CASSLIPNEQYF.

This clonotype appeared a few times. The chain employs TRBV10-3 and TRBJ2-5; D is possibly TRBD1 or TRBD2 (5 bases each). V gave up 10 bases and J gave up 5 bases, with 20 bases separating them. This CDR3 has 14 amino acids. Germline CDR1 reads ENHRY; CDR2 reads SYGVKD. CDR3 residues: CATQGREPGETQYF. DNA of the CDR3: TGTGCCACCCAAGGCAGGGAACCGGGGGAGACCCAGTACTTC.

This clonotype has at least ten counts. This chain joins TRBV7-9 and TRBJ2-5, with TRBD2 identical over 11 bases. The CDR3 has 15 residues. Germline CDR1 and CDR2: SEHNR and FQNEAQ (reference sequence). Trimming removed 3 bases from V and 5 bases from J; junction bases left unmatched: 5. The CDR3 here is CASSFVLAGAETQYF. In DNA, the CDR3 is TGTGCCAGCAGCTTTGTACTAGCGGGGGCGGAGACCCAGTACTTC.

V usage is TRBV5-5 and J usage is TRBJ2-7, with D unresolved. V dropped 6 bases and J dropped 2 bases, with 6 bases sitting between them. This CDR3 contains 11 residues. Germline V gene lookup returns CDR1 SGHKS and CDR2 YYEKEE (reference sequence). DNA for the CDR3: TGTGCCAGCAATGTGGCCTACGAGCAGTACTTC. It translates to CASNVAYEQYF. Full variable domain (remainder filled in from reference TRBV5-5 and TRBJ2-7): DAGVTQSPTHLIKTRGQQVTLRCSPISGHKSVSWYQQVLGQGPQFIFQYYEKEERGRGNFPDRFSARQFPNYSSELNVNALLLGDSALYLCASNVAYEQYFGPGTRLTVT.

The sample holds many counts of this clonotype. The chain employs TRBV7-2 and TRBJ2-3; unclear D gene. CDR3 length: 15 residues. Trimming pared 2 bases from V and 0 bases from J, leaving 9 bases between. Germline CDR1 is SGHTA and CDR2 is FQGNSA. The CDR3 sequence: CASSLFAGSTDTQYF. CDR3 bases: TGTGCCAGCAGCTTATTTGCCGGGAGCACAGATACGCAGTATTTT.

For this clonotype: No conserved phenylalanine or tryptophan is present at the end of the CDR3, so a read error is the likely explanation. V gene TRBV5-1 combines with J gene TRBJ1-5; D gene ambiguous. This CDR3 is 14 amino acids long. V gave up 0 bases and J gave up 6 bases, with 10 bases separating them. Per the germline V gene, CDR1 is SGHRS and CDR2 is YFSETQ. The CDR3: CASSLGRAGQPQHS. The CDR3 coding sequence is TGCGCCAGCAGCTTGGGGCGGGCGGGTCAGCCCCAGCATTCT.